Listed here is a single T cell receptor (beta chain). The antigen remains undetermined. The same CDR3 arises from other DNA sequences in this sample as well. Trimming removed 2 bases from V and 1 base from J; junction bases left unmatched: 1. Germline CDR1 and CDR2: SGDLS and YYNGEE. The CDR3 consists of 15 residues. Terminally differentiated effector memory CD45RA+ cells were excluded by CCR7 positive selection of CD45RO-negative cells. Healthy HIV-negative adults without recent acute infections or vaccinations served as donors. The protocol was immunoSEQ multiplex PCR, while the TCRdb copy is restricted to in-frame clones and leaves out a portion. The table lists about 2.1 million clones, about 92% of them singletons. This sample was taken from a study of shared clonotypes between healthy human individuals. Study-level results: What limited the represented genetic and exposure-history diversity was the small number of donors.

The V and J genes are TRBV9 and TRBJ2-3, with TRBD2 identical over 10 bases. Specimen: naive CD8+ T cells from PBMCs. The receptor was isolated from a man between 18 and 35 years old in good health. Some clones in this sample may be carry-over from other donors' samples. The CDR3 coding sequence is TGTGCCAGCAGCGTTGGGACTAGCGGCACAGATACGCAGTATTTT. Residues: CASSVGTSGTDTQYF.